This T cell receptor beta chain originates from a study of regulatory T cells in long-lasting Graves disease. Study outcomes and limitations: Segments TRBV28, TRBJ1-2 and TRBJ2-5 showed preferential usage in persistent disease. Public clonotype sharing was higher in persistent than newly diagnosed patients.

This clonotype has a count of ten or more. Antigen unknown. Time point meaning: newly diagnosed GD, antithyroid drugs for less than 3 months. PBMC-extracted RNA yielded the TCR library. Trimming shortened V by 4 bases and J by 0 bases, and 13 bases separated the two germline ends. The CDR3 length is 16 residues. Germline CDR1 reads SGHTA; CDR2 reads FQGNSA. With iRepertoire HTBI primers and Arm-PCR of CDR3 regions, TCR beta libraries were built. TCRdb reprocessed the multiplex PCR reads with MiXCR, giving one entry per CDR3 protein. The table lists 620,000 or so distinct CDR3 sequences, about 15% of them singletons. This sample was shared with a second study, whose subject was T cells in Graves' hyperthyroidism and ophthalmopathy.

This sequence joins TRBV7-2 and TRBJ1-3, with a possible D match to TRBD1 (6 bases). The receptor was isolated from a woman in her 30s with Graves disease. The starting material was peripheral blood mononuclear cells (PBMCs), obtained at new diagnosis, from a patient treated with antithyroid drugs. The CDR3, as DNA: TGTGCCAGCAGCTGGAGGGGGACCTACTCTGGAAACACCATATATTTT. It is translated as CASSWRGTYSGNTIYF.